These 21 T cell receptor beta chains share one sample of origin, sequenced in a study of regulatory T cells in long-lasting Graves disease. Documented time point: persistent/refractory GD, antithyroid drugs over 5 years with positive TRAb. The TCR library was made from RNA that had been extracted from PBMCs in TRIzol. To make TCR beta libraries, researchers used iRepertoire HTBI primers and Arm-PCR of CDR3 regions. TCRdb re-analysed the multiplex PCR reads in MiXCR, keeping a single row per CDR3 protein. The table includes 430,000 or so distinct CDR3 sequences, around a fifth detected once. Sequencing was performed on peripheral blood mononuclear cells (PBMCs), taken when the disease was refractory, from a patient treated with antithyroid drugs. These receptors came from a female donor with Graves disease.

The chain is built from TRBV6-1 and TRBJ2-3; a weak D match, TRBD2 (6 bases). With 7 bases removed from V and 2 bases from J, the gap between germline ends came to 10 bases. CDR3 length: 13 residues. Germline V gene data show CDR1 as MNHNS and CDR2 as SASEGT. CDR3 nucleotides: TGTGCCAGCACCGGACTAACCACAGATACGCAGTATTTT. Its protein product is CASTGLTTDTQYF.

This clonotype was counted at least ten times. V is TRBV27 and J is TRBJ2-5; D is perhaps TRBD1 (6 bases). From germline, CDR1 is MNHEY and CDR2 SMNVEV (reference sequence). This CDR3 is 16 amino acids long. V gave up 0 bases and J gave up 5 bases, with 16 bases separating them. The CDR3 here is CASSLSLGQGRETQYF. The CDR3 DNA follows: TGTGCCAGCAGTTTATCTCTCGGGCAGGGGCGCGAGACCCAGTACTTC.

This clonotype was seen repeatedly, ten times or more. A much bigger clone sits one base away, suggesting this may be a read error. The chain has TRBV6-1 and TRBJ2-7; TRBD2 matches at 11 bases. Looked up from germline, CDR1 is MNHNS and CDR2 is SASEGT. V lost 5 bases to trimming and J lost 5 bases; unmatched junction nucleotides: 5. The CDR3 is 14 residues long. The CDR3 DNA reads TGTGCCAGCAGTATAGCGGGAGGGCCTAACGAGCAGTACTTC. Its translation: CASSIAGGPNEQYF.

V is TRBV28 and J is TRBJ2-1; D remains unclear. V lost 5 bases and J 8 bases, leaving 4 bases between the germline ends. Germline lookup yields CDR1 MDHEN and CDR2 SYDVKM. This CDR3 region has 10 residues. As DNA, the CDR3 is TGTGCCAGCAGTCGGTATGAGCAGTTCTTC. The encoded protein is CASSRYEQFF.

This clonotype was counted many times. The chain carries TRBV30 and TRBJ1-1; 8 positions agree with TRBD1. From germline, CDR1 is GTSNPN and CDR2 SVGIG (reference sequence). The CDR3 extends over 13 amino acids. With 2 bases clipped from V and 1 base from J, the junction kept 0 bases outside the gene matches. The CDR3 DNA is TGTGCCTGGAGTACAGGGGGGAACACTGAAGCTTTCTTT. Residues: CAWSTGGNTEAFF.

The chain links TRBV5-1 to TRBJ2-1, with TRBD1 identical over 7 bases. Germline V gene sequence: CDR1 SGHRS, CDR2 YFSETQ. This CDR3 comprises 15 residues. V was clipped by 2 bases and J by 7 bases; unmatched bases: 9. The CDR3 loop is CASSFSLGQTNEQFF. DNA of the CDR3: TGCGCCAGCAGCTTCTCATTGGGACAGACAAATGAGCAGTTCTTC.

This chain uses TRBV19 with TRBJ2-2, with TRBD2 matching 8 bases. V trimming: 3 bases; J trimming: 3 bases; junction bases outside the gene matches: 6. There are 16 residues in the CDR3. The germline V gene has CDR1 LNHDA and CDR2 SQIVND (reference sequence). In DNA, the CDR3 is TGTGCCAGTAGTATGATCGGGAGGGTAGACACCGGGGAGCTGTTTTTT. Protein product: CASSMIGRVDTGELFF.

This chain joins TRBV27 and TRBJ2-6; unclear D gene. The CDR3 loop spans 15 amino acids. Germline loops: CDR1 MNHEY, CDR2 SMNVEV (reference sequence). The V gene lost 3 bases and the J gene lost 0 bases, with 6 bases spanning the gap. This chain's CDR3 is CASSFLNSGANVLTF. Here the CDR3 DNA reads TGTGCCAGCAGTTTTTTAAACTCTGGGGCCAACGTCCTGACTTTC. The variable domain in full, completed from reference TRBV27 and TRBJ2-6, reads EAQVTQNPRYLITVTGKKLTVTCSQNMNHEYMSWYRQDPGLGLRQIYYSMNVEVTDKGDVPEGYKVSRKEKRNFPLILESPSPNQTSLYFCASSFLNSGANVLTFGAGSRLTVL.

Turning to this clonotype: A far larger clone is one base from this, pointing to a likely read error. The chain recombines TRBV28 with TRBJ2-7, with D possibly TRBD1 on 5 matching bases. The DNA end favors TRBJ2-5, so the J call may be wrong. The CDR3 consists of 14 residues. The V gene's germline CDR1 is MDHEN and CDR2 SYDVKM. CDR3: CASSPLQGLGTQYF. CDR3 DNA: TGTGCCAGCAGTCCACTTCAGGGCTTGGGGACCCAGTACTTC.

This chain connects TRBV6-2 or TRBV6-3 to TRBJ2-1; no clear D gene. Between the trimmed V and J ends, which lost 5 bases and 8 bases, there was a span of 13 bases. The germline gives CDR1 MNHEY, CDR2 SVGEGT. CDR3 length: 13 amino acids. This chain's CDR3 is CASSEPPPHEQFF. In nucleotides, the CDR3 is TGTGCCAGCAGTGAACCCCCTCCCCATGAGCAGTTCTTC.

In this sample, this clonotype turned up many times. The chain carries TRBV2 and TRBJ1-2; tentatively, D is TRBD1 (6 bases). CDR3 length: 15 residues. V lost 6 bases and J lost 7, with 21 bases in between. The V gene's germline CDR1 is SNHLY and CDR2 FYNNEI. The CDR3 DNA is TGTGCCAGCAGAATAAATGCAGGGGCGGAAGGTGGCTACACCTTC. The encoded protein is CASRINAGAEGGYTF.

The chain is built from TRBV18 and TRBJ1-3; 8 bases line up with TRBD1. The CDR3 covers 16 residues. Germline V gene lookup returns CDR1 KGHSH and CDR2 LQKENI. J lost 2 bases, V lost 6 bases, and 9 bases had no gene match. Here the CDR3 DNA reads TGTGCCAGCTCGTTCCGGGACAGGCCCCCTGGAAACACCATATATTTT. Its protein is CASSFRDRPPGNTIYF.

This clonotype was observed at least ten times. The chain recombines TRBV3-1 with TRBJ1-2; TRBD1 agrees at 8 bases. Germline V gene sequence: CDR1 LGHDT, CDR2 YNNKEL (reference sequence). The trim removed 10 bases at V and 3 bases at J, leaving 7 bases unmatched. CDR3 length: 13 residues. The CDR3 here is CATAGGEYYGYTF. In DNA, the CDR3 is TGTGCCACGGCAGGGGGCGAGTACTATGGCTACACCTTC.

This clonotype was detected only a few times. This may be a read error, as it is one base from a much larger clone. In DNA form, the CDR3 reads TGTGCCAGCAGCCTCGGGACAGGTCGAACCGAGCAGTACTTC. Protein product: CASSLGTGRTEQYF. The chain recombines TRBV3-1 with TRBJ2-7, with TRBD1 matching 8 bases. The CDR3 is 14 amino acids. Germline lookup yields CDR1 LGHDT and CDR2 YNNKEL (reference sequence). Germline trimming cut 4 bases from V and 6 bases from J; bases unmatched to any gene: 8.

Many counts were recorded for this clonotype. V gene TRBV28 combines with J gene TRBJ2-1; D uncertain. Deletions cut 7 bases from V and 4 bases from J, with 8 bases between. This CDR3 has 12 amino acids. Germline V CDR1 and CDR2: MDHEN, SYDVKM. As DNA, the CDR3 is TGTGCCAGCATGGCAGTTTACAATGAGCAGTTCTTC. As protein: CASMAVYNEQFF.

This clonotype was found a few times. The rearrangement uses TRBV4-2 and TRBJ2-5; no reliable D call. Germline CDR1 reads LGHNA; CDR2 reads YNFKEQ. V was clipped by 0 bases and J by 7 bases, with 12 bases between them. This CDR3 is built from 14 residues. The CDR3 here is CASSQDLKCWTQYF. The CDR3 DNA follows: TGTGCCAGCAGCCAAGATCTTAAGTGCTGGACCCAGTACTTC.

This clonotype was recorded many times. This rearrangement joins TRBV11-2 to TRBJ1-1; 9 bases match TRBD1. Germline loops: CDR1 SGHAT, CDR2 FQNNGV. CDR3 length equals 13 residues. The V segment lost 5 bases and the J segment 7 bases; nucleotides outside the gene matches: 5. CDR3 sequence (DNA): TGTGCCAGCAGCCCCGGGACAGGGCTTGAAGCTTTCTTT. It is translated as CASSPGTGLEAFF.

There are many counts of this clonotype. This chain connects TRBV28 to TRBJ2-2; 7 bases are shared with TRBD2. Germline lookup yields CDR1 MDHEN and CDR2 SYDVKM. The CDR3 runs 14 residues. The junction had 5 bases not matched to a gene; V was cut back by 6 bases and J by 4 bases. CDR3: CASSPRGGTGELFF. CDR3 bases: TGTGCCAGCAGCCCTCGCGGGGGCACCGGGGAGCTGTTTTTT.

This clonotype was counted ten times or more. This chain joins TRBV12-3 or TRBV12-4 and TRBJ2-7, with D unclear. There are 14 residues in the CDR3. V was cut by 6 bases and J by 2 bases, with 14 bases left in between. CDR3 sequence: CASRGPRRPYEQYF. DNA of the CDR3: TGTGCCAGCAGAGGGCCCAGGAGACCCTACGAGCAGTACTTC.

This clonotype was recorded at least ten times. The chain joins TRBV27 to TRBJ1-5; 7 bases fit TRBD1. Germline V gene lookup returns CDR1 MNHEY and CDR2 SMNVEV (reference sequence). The CDR3 has 16 residues. With 2 bases clipped from V and 0 bases from J, the junction kept 4 bases outside the gene matches. The CDR3: CASSLGDRDSNQPQHF. Written as DNA, the CDR3 is TGTGCCAGCAGTTTAGGGGACAGAGATAGCAATCAGCCCCAGCATTTT.

This clonotype appeared many times. The chain uses TRBV27 and TRBJ1-1; TRBD1 matches 11 bases. The CDR3 sequence is 15 residues long. After removal of 5 bases from V and 5 bases from J, the junction contained 7 bases not matched to a gene. In germline, CDR1 is MNHEY, CDR2 SMNVEV (reference sequence). The CDR3: CASSTPGQGGTEAFF. CDR3 DNA sequence: TGTGCCAGCAGTACACCGGGACAGGGGGGTACTGAAGCTTTCTTT.